The present T cell receptor beta chain was sequenced within a study of long-term antiretroviral therapy in people with HIV (dated 2022 in TCRdb). Describing the broader study: The earliest samples were collected about a decade before the 2015 WHO recommendation for immediate ART, when ART was typically delayed until CD4 counts fell. This retrospective serial study examined whether starting ART and sustained HIV suppression were associated with changes in the composition and diversity of the TRB repertoire in peripheral blood. No cross-contamination during QIAcube processing was shown when test extractions of a monoclonal T-cell line were performed alongside fewer than 40 polyclonal samples. A total of around 190 cryopreserved PBMC samples came from approximately 30 adults with confirmed HIV infection and were collected serially over a mean of roughly six years (range 1-12). About 35% of the 30 participants with HIV were female.

The immunoSEQ hsTCRB v3.0 assay was used at survey level resolution to sequence the TRB variable region. The target sequencing depth for TRB was 40,000-50,000 T-cell genomes per sample. An Illumina MiSeq with a v3 150-cycle kit was used to sequence the pooled TRB libraries. The authors' analysis ran thus. Analysis of repertoires was carried out in R inside a reproducible Nextflow workflow spanning QC, data transformation and analysis. LymphoSeq2, an R package for exploring AIRR-Seq data, was used to implement the custom analyses. A handful of samples that produced fewer than 5000 total TRB sequences were removed, so some 180 HIV repertoires were analyzed. Among the roughly 190 retained HIV repertoires, 55 to 65 were collected before ART initiation and 120 to 140 were collected after ART initiation. Each repertoire was downsampled to 5000 TRB nucleotide sequences, and summary statistics were averaged across 100 downsampling iterations. The analysis kept only TRB sequences whose CDR3 regions were at least seven amino acids long. Diversity was assessed using a clonality score derived from Shannon entropy and using the Gini coefficient. Repertoire networks linked the top 5000 CDR3 amino acid sequences whenever two sequences differed by an edit distance of one. Antigen specificity groups and MHC restriction were predicted for TRB CDR3 amino acid sequences with GLIPH2. To flag known CMV, EBV, HIV or tissue antigen associations, CDR3 amino acid sequences were matched against VDJdb and McPAS-TCR. Pre-ART, post-ART and control groups were compared with Wilcoxon signed-rank tests and Holm-Bonferroni correction. In its TCRdb copy, this immuneACCESS table keeps in-frame sequences only and misses some clones. Where compared with another copy, unresolved V genes explain less than half of these, and the others have no known cause. V, J and clone size are those of that table, while D and trimming were read from the DNA. The sample table records 20,000 to 25,000 clones; approximately 82% of these occur just once. More than 3.5% of the sample comes from the top ten.

Participants were included only if at least one PBMC sample before ART initiation and at least two post-ART samples were available. All participants with HIV were treated in the United States of America. Before DNA extraction, cryopreserved samples of about 0.9-11 million PBMC were thawed and then washed. At the time of the earliest PBMC sample, participants with HIV were aged between roughly 20 and 54 years. Per participant, PBMC samples came from 1-4 timepoints prior to ART initiation and 2-8 timepoints following ART initiation, for a median of 7 samples. Serial HIV viral load, CD4+ T-cell count, ART history and demographic data were obtained for every participant. Genomic DNA was extracted from unsorted PBMC with a Qiagen kit on a QIAcube, processed in batches of 12 samples. A distance of 13 bases separates the germline ends of V and J, which lose 2 bases and 5 bases respectively. From its cysteine to its phenylalanine, the CDR3 spans 14 amino acids. CDR3 DNA is the only sequence kept; it has 42 bases, read in frame from the first base. CDR1 SNHLY and CDR2 FYNNEI are derived from the germline V gene.

What the authors observed across the whole study: ART initiation was associated with a significant increase in TRB diversity, but diversity stayed significantly below transplant donor controls even after long-term ART. The repertoire was dominated across all time points by expanded TRB clones identified before ART initiation, although this dominance was seen to fluctuate and to decrease in many PLHIV after ART. Inferences about post-ART repertoire changes were limited because no data were available on ART adherence, viral resistance or therapy changes. Because pre-ART samples had limited cell numbers, profiling was done on unsorted PBMC rather than on sorted CD4+ and CD8+ T cells. CDR3 length ranges in HIV repertoires were narrower than in controls, and network structure suggested an antigen-experienced repertoire with only a slight naive shift after ART. Since PBMC availability was limited, sequencing covered only the TCR beta chain, with no alpha chain pairing. The samples span the years 2004 to 2017, and the ART regimens used at that time may not be as effective as current regimens.

In regard to this clone: Its specific antigen is unknown. No quality values exist for individual bases; no much larger clone is one base distant.

The chain is encoded by TRBV2 joined to TRBJ2-7; TRBD1 could be the D gene, as 6 bases match. This specimen consisted of unsorted PBMCs, obtained 0.5 years after starting antiretroviral therapy. The sequence derives from a man aged 18 to 29 with HIV. CDR3 region: CASSEIQGSHEQYF. The DNA is as follows: TGTGCCAGCAGTGAAATCCAGGGGTCCCACGAGCAGTACTTC. Supplemented by the reference TRBV2 and TRBJ2-7 proteins around the CDR3, the complete variable domain is EPEVTQTPSHQVTQMGQEVILRCVPISNHLYFYWYRQILGQKVEFLVSFYNNEISEKSEIFDDQFSVERPDGSNFTLKIRSTKLEDSAMYFCASSEIQGSHEQYFGPGTRLTVT.